This T cell receptor (beta chain) stems from a study of cytomegalovirus exposure and HLA in healthy donors. General study results and limits: Analysis was carried out at a later point, and it linked a missense DCLRE1C variant to TCR beta V- and J-gene trimming. Usually a TCR sequence was rare, but some public TCRs were found in many donors.

This CDR3 spans 15 amino acids. Germline-derived CDR1 and CDR2 are MNHEY and SVGAGI. J was trimmed by 0 bases and V by 5 bases; bases with no gene match: 6. Primers for the PCR totalled 60 Vbeta and 13 Jbeta. TCRdb's table, derived via immunoSEQ multiplex PCR, lists solely in-frame clones and lacks some. The sample includes around 90,000 clones, around 81% of them seen just once. The table lists this clone with a count of one. The antigen is undetermined. Sequencing was done on a sample of PBMCs. This TCR derives from a man in his thirties or forties in good health and CMV-seronegative. The rearrangement uses TRBV6-5 and TRBJ2-7; 8 bases match TRBD1. DNA of the CDR3: TGTGCCAGCAGTCAGAGACAGGGGATCTCCTACGAGCAGTACTTC. Translation gives CASSQRQGISYEQYF.